This entry concerns a single T cell receptor (beta chain). The antigen this receptor binds is unknown. Per-base quality was not reported, and no clone a single base away is much larger than it. Looking up the germline V gene yields CDR1 SGHDN and CDR2 FVKESK. Relative to germline, V is 4 bases shorter and J is 0 bases shorter, with 4 bases between their ends. From its cysteine to its phenylalanine, the CDR3 spans 14 amino acids. Just the 42-base CDR3 DNA is kept, in frame starting at base 1. This entry is derived from a study of OX40 agonist ivuxolimab in advanced cancers. With regard to the full study: Ivuxolimab was an agonistic, fully human IgG2 monoclonal antibody directed against OX40 (CD134), a costimulatory receptor. Intravenous ivuxolimab was administered to patients every 2 weeks at six dose levels: 0.01, 0.1, 0.3, 1.5, 3 and 10 mg/kg. Of the roughly 51 patients in dose escalation, about 19 had hepatocellular carcinoma, roughly 15 had melanoma, 9 had renal cell carcinoma and 9 had head and neck cancer. A male proportion of almost 85% and a mean age of approximately 55 years, ranging from 23 to 79, were recorded for the dose-escalation cohort. Patients were allowed to have had prior anti-PD-1, anti-PD-L1 or anti-CTLA-4 therapy, and more than 30% of the dose-escalation patients had previously received checkpoint inhibitors. Partial responses occurred in three dose-escalation patients, of whom one had hepatocellular carcinoma and two had cutaneous melanoma. Peripheral TCRbeta sequencing was intended to test whether TCR sequence diversity was altered and clonal T-cell expansion was caused by ivuxolimab. The paper describes the monotherapy dose-escalation part (N ≈ 50 patients) of the phase I trial of ivuxolimab. The research as a whole found: In partial responders in the 0.1-3.0 mg/kg groups, normalized peripheral clonal expansion was found to be among the lowest, especially among CD8+ T cells. Clonal expansion of both CD4+ and CD8+ blood T cells was observed from baseline to week 6 at doses 0.1 to 3.0 mg/kg. Which antigens the clonally expanded peripheral T cells were specific for was not determined. After ivuxolimab, CD8+ T cells had more expanded clones than CD4+ T cells on average. Low levels of normalized T-cell clonal expansion were also seen in some patients who did not respond.

For sequencing of the TCRbeta CDR3 region, genomic DNA was extracted from the sorted cells. The immunoSEQ Assay was used to sequence the TCRbeta CDR3 regions. Entries here come from immuneACCESS through TCRdb and include only in-frame sequences with V and J called. Some clones fail to appear in such tables; in the studies checked, an unresolved V gene covers under half of the shortfall, and the cause of the remainder is unknown. Present in this sample are about 65,000 clones, about nine tenths of which were seen just once. In total, the top ten clones hold under 0.5% of the sample. The trial excluded patients who had a history of autoimmune disease or who were on systemic immunosuppression. Peripheral blood for TCR sequencing was collected from all dose cohorts at baseline, on cycle 4 day 1, and on cycle 7 day 1. Samples came from an open-label, multicenter, first-in-human phase I dose-escalation trial of ivuxolimab. Adults with locally advanced or metastatic melanoma, renal cell carcinoma, hepatocellular carcinoma or head and neck squamous cell carcinoma were enrolled in the trial. CD4+ and CD8+ T cells were sorted separately from peripheral blood before TCR sequencing.

Recombination linked TRBV14 to TRBJ1-6; the D gene remains uncertain. This TCR was recovered from an adult with an advanced solid tumor such as melanoma, head and neck, liver or kidney cancer. The sequences come from CD4+ or CD8+ T cells sorted from blood, collected in a trial of the OX40 agonist ivuxolimab. The DNA sequence is given as TGTGCCAGCAGCCGGAGCTCCTATAATTCACCCCTCCACTTT. It translates to CASSRSSYNSPLHF.